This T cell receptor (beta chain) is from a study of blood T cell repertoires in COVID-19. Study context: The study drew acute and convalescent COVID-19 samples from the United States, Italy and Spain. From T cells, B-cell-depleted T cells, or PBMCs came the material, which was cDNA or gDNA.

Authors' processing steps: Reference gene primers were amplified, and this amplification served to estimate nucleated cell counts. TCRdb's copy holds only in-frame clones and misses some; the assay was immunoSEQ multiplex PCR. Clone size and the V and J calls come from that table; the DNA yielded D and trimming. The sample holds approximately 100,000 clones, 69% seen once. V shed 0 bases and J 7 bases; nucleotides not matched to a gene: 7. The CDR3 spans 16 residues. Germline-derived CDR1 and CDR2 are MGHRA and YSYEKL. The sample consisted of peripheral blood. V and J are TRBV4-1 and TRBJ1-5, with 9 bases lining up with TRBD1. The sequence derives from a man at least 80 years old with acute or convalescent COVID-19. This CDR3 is CASSQEAGQGGQPQHF. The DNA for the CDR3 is TGCGCCAGCAGCCAAGAGGCGGGACAGGGTGGGCAGCCCCAGCATTTT.